This TCR beta chain stems from a study of T cell repertoires in cytomegalovirus infection. Whole-study context: Shared public TCR beta signatures pointed to both CMV infection and a matching HLA type.

Study conclusions and caveats: In two of eight donors, the top clonotype was HLA-C-restricted CMV-specific.

The ends were cut back, 5 bases at V and 3 bases at J, with 13 bases in the middle. Per germline, CDR1 SGHTA and CDR2 FQGNSA. This CDR3 region has 14 residues. Remarks on this clonotype: The target antigen is unknown.

TCRdb reanalysed the reads using MiXCR and keeps one entry per CDR3 protein. The sample lists approximately 600,000 distinct CDR3 sequences, almost 40% occurring once. The sample in question was cultured PBMCs, obtained from culture after CMV antigen stimulation. The TCR comes from a human donor in good health (CMV status not recorded). Some clones in this sample may be carry-over from other donors' samples. The chain joins TRBV7-2 to TRBJ1-2; the D gene is possibly TRBD1 (6 bases). CDR3 DNA sequence: TGTGCCAGCAGCCTCAGGGGAGTGGACTATGGCTACACCTTC. Translated: CASSLRGVDYGYTF.